Presented here are 9 T cell receptor beta chains from one specimen sequenced in a study of T cell repertoires in cytomegalovirus infection. TCRdb reprocessed the reads via MiXCR and lists one record per CDR3 protein. The sample comprises approximately 750,000 distinct CDR3 sequences, approximately 34% of which are singletons, and under 3.5% rests with the top ten. Sequencing was done on a sample of PBMCs. All receptors derive from a human donor in good health (CMV status not recorded). Some clones in this sample may be carry-over from other donors' samples.

This clonotype was counted once. CDR3 nucleotides: TGTGCCAGCAGTGAAGGTCCCCGGGGCAATCAGCCCCAGCATTTT. Translating it yields CASSEGPRGNQPQHF. The chain joins TRBV28 to TRBJ1-5, with unresolved D. Germline V lookup: CDR1 MDHEN, CDR2 SYDVKM. V was shortened by 5 bases and J by 2 bases, with 13 bases between the two germline ends. The CDR3 length is 15 residues.

The chain carries TRBV18 and TRBJ1-3, with 8 bases identical to TRBD1. Per germline, CDR1 KGHSH and CDR2 LQKENI. This CDR3 spans 15 amino acids. J was trimmed by 7 bases and V by 6 bases; bases with no gene match: 11. CDR3 sequence reads: CASSETGATGNTIYF. CDR3 bases: TGTGCCAGCTCCGAGACAGGGGCGACCGGGAACACCATATATTTT.

Concerning this clonotype: A much larger clone sits a single nucleotide away, making a read error possible. The conserved closing phenylalanine or tryptophan is absent in this CDR3, likely reflecting a read error. V gene TRBV7-2 combines with J gene TRBJ2-2, with D possibly being TRBD2 (6 bases). The germline V and J ends were trimmed by 5 bases and 5 bases, with 9 bases remaining between them. The germline gives CDR1 SGHTA, CDR2 FQGNSA. This CDR3 is 13 amino acids long. Written as DNA, the CDR3 is TGTGCCAGCAGCGGGAGCGGGACCGGGGAGCTGTTTTCT. Its protein is CASSGSGTGELFS.

This clonotype was observed a handful of times. The rearrangement uses TRBV7-9 and TRBJ1-4; 7 nucleotides match TRBD1. Germline V CDR1 and CDR2: SEHNR, FQNEAQ (reference sequence). The CDR3 totals 14 residues. The ends lost 5 bases at V and 4 bases at J; junction bases unmatched: 4. CDR3 sequence (DNA): TGTGCCAGCAGCACGGGACAGCGTAATGAAAAACTGTTTTTT. Protein: CASSTGQRNEKLFF.

As to this clonotype: Mismatch with germline at one junction end may stem from a read error. V gene TRBV19 combines with J gene TRBJ2-5; the D call may be TRBD1 or TRBD2 (5 bases each). The CDR3 has 19 residues. Germline V CDR1 and CDR2: LNHDA, SQIVND (reference sequence). This CDR3 reads CATSVTAAPGTTPKLTQYF. The CDR3 DNA is TGTGCCACTAGTGTAACCGCAGCCCCCGGGACGACGCCGAAGTTGACCCAGTACTTC.

The chain recombines TRBV5-5 with TRBJ2-7, with 7 bases that match TRBD1. Looked up from germline, CDR1 is SGHKS and CDR2 is YYEKEE (reference sequence). With V trimmed by 0 bases and J by 4 bases, 28 bases remained unmatched. This CDR3 spans 22 amino acids. DNA for the CDR3: TGTGCCAGCAGCTTGGCCCTAAGCGGACAGGCGGCCGCGTGGGCGGCCAATTACGAGCAGTACTTC. As protein: CASSLALSGQAAAWAANYEQYF.

The V call is TRBV19, the J call TRBJ2-7; D is undetermined. V was clipped by 4 bases and J by 3 bases, with 16 bases between them. The CDR3 sequence is 15 residues long. CDR1 is LNHDA, CDR2 SQIVND, per germline (reference sequence). In DNA form, the CDR3 reads TGTGCCAGTAGTACAGATTCAACCTTGGGCTACGAGCAGTACTTC. Amino acids: CASSTDSTLGYEQYF.

This clonotype was seen a handful of times. Its ends do not fully match the called genes, so a read error is possible. The chain joins TRBV7-2 to TRBJ1-3; no firm D call. CDR1 is SGHTA and CDR2 is FQGNSA in the germline V gene. The CDR3 is made up of 15 amino acids. The CDR3 loop is CASSLAWVTGNTIYF. The CDR3 nucleotides read TGTGCCAGCAGCCTAGCTTGGGTAACTGGAAACACCATATATTTT.

The chain joins TRBV20-1 to TRBJ2-3, with TRBD2 matching 13 bases. The CDR3 length is 13 residues. CDR1 and CDR2 from the germline V gene are DFQATT and SNEGSKA (reference sequence). The CDR3 DNA reads as TGCAGCGGACTAGCGGGAGTGGAAGATACGCAGTATTTT. Protein sequence: CSGLAGVEDTQYF.